This entry is about one TCR beta chain. Its cognate antigen is unknown. Other DNA variants within this sample encode the same CDR3. This sample is part of a study of shared clonotypes between healthy human individuals. General observations from the study: Approximately 5% was the fraction of naive CD4 clonotypes found shared across several donors.

Per the study methods: Junction-only sequences without quality scores were provided by ImmunoSEQ, so filtering was different. The repertoire was sequenced with immunoSEQ multiplex PCR; TCRdb's copy has only in-frame clones and lacks some. Clone size and V and J calls were adopted from that table, with D and trimming inferred from the DNA. This sample has about 680,000 clones, with roughly nine tenths found just once. V lost 3 bases and J 2 bases, leaving 11 bases between the germline ends. This CDR3 spans 14 amino acids. The germline gives CDR1 MDHEN, CDR2 SYDVKM. Naive CD8 cells lacked CD45RO and underwent positive selection for CCR7, leaving out terminally differentiated effector memory CD45RA+ cells.

Input material: naive CD8+ T cells sorted from blood. This chain connects TRBV28 to TRBJ2-7; D tentatively reads TRBD1 or TRBD2 (6 bases each). The receptor was derived from a man aged 30 to 45 in good health. This chain's CDR3 is CASSFRGPTYEQYF. As DNA, the CDR3 is TGTGCCAGCAGTTTCCGGGGGCCAACCTACGAGCAGTACTTC.